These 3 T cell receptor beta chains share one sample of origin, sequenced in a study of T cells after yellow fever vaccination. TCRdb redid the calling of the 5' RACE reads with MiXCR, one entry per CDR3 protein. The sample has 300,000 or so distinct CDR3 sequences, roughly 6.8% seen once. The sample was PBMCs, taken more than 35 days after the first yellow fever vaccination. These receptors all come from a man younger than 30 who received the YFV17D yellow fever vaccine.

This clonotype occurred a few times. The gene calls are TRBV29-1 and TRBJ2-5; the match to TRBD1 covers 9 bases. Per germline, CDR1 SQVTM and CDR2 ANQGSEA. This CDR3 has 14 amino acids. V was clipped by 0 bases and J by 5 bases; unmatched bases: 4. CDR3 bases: TGCAGCGTTGAAGAGGGGACAGGGTTTGAGACCCAGTACTTC. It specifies CSVEEGTGFETQYF. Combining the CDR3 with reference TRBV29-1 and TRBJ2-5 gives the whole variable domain SAVISQKPSRDICQRGTSLTIQCQVDSQVTMMFWYRQQPGQSLTLIATANQGSEATYESGFVIDKFPISRPNLTFSTLTVSNMSPEDSSIYLCSVEEGTGFETQYFGPGTRLLVL.

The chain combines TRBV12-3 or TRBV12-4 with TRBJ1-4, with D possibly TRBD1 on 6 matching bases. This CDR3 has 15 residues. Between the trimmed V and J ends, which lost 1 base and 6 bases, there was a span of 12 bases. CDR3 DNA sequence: TGTGCCAGCAGTTTAGTGTCAGGGGCTTATGAAAAACTGTTTTTT. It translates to CASSLVSGAYEKLFF.

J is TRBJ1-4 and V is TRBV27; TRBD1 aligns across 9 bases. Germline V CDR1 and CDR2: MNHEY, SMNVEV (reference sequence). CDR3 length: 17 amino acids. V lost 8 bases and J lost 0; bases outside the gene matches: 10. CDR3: CASGRTGAMATNEKLFF. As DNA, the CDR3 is TGTGCCAGCGGCCGGACAGGGGCGATGGCAACTAATGAAAAACTGTTTTTT. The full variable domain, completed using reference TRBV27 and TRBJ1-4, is EAQVTQNPRYLITVTGKKLTVTCSQNMNHEYMSWYRQDPGLGLRQIYYSMNVEVTDKGDVPEGYKVSRKEKRNFPLILESPSPNQTSLYFCASGRTGAMATNEKLFFGSGTQLSVL.